The rows below give T cell receptor beta chains drawn from one sample of a study of CD8 T cells in ankylosing spondylitis. TCRdb called the 5' RACE reads again in MiXCR, with one record for every CDR3 protein. The table includes approximately 550,000 distinct CDR3 sequences, more than 9.5% detected once. Sequencing input: blood, either unsorted or a sorted T cell fraction (not recorded which). These receptors were taken from a male donor with ankylosing spondylitis. Both conserved end residues are part of each CDR3. The D gene is left open where the match is weak. Size is stated for part of the rows, as once, few or many counts, or as a class when the clone is expanded.

d_call: -; v_call: TRBV12-3/TRBV12-4; j_call: TRBJ2-7; clone_size: few; cdr3_aa: CASATSRSGTYEQYF; cdr3_nt: TGTGCCAGCGCCACCTCCCGTAGCGGCACCTACGAGCAGTACTTC
d_call: -; v_call: TRBV4-2; j_call: TRBJ2-7; clone_size: many; cdr3_aa: CASSQEMGQYEQYF; cdr3_nt: TGTGCCAGCAGCCAAGAAATGGGCCAGTACGAGCAGTACTTC
d_call: TRBD1; v_call: TRBV29-1; j_call: TRBJ2-7; clone_size: many; cdr3_aa: CSVVTGVGSYEQYF; cdr3_nt: TGCAGCGTTGTCACAGGGGTAGGGTCCTACGAGCAGTACTTC
d_call: -; v_call: TRBV5-1; j_call: TRBJ1-1; clone_size: few; cdr3_aa: CASSSQTAPNTEAFF; cdr3_nt: TGCGCCAGCAGCTCTCAGACCGCCCCGAACACTGAAGCTTTCTTT
d_call: TRBD1; v_call: TRBV10-1; j_call: TRBJ2-1; clone_size: few; cdr3_aa: CASRVAGGHEQFF; cdr3_nt: TGCGCCAGCAGGGTTGCAGGGGGTCATGAGCAGTTCTTC
d_call: -; v_call: TRBV11-3; j_call: TRBJ2-6; clone_size: many; cdr3_aa: CASSPLWGLSGANVLTF; cdr3_nt: TGTGCCAGCAGCCCTCTCTGGGGCCTCTCTGGGGCCAACGTCCTGACTTTC
d_call: TRBD2; v_call: TRBV11-2; j_call: TRBJ2-5; clone_size: -; cdr3_aa: CASSQTSGRFQETQYF; cdr3_nt: TGTGCCAGCAGCCAGACTAGCGGACGCTTCCAAGAGACCCAGTACTTC
d_call: TRBD2; v_call: TRBV10-3; j_call: TRBJ2-1; clone_size: -; cdr3_aa: CAISAGGTSGRDEQFF; cdr3_nt: TGTGCCATCAGTGCCGGTGGGACTAGCGGGAGAGATGAGCAGTTCTTC
d_call: -; v_call: TRBV12-3/TRBV12-4; j_call: TRBJ1-5; clone_size: few; cdr3_aa: CASSLRQAGAQHF; cdr3_nt: TGTGCCAGCAGTTTGAGACAAGCTGGAGCCCAGCATTTT
d_call: TRBD1; v_call: TRBV3-1; j_call: TRBJ1-2; clone_size: -; cdr3_aa: CASYRGPNYGYTF; cdr3_nt: TGTGCCAGTTACAGGGGACCTAACTATGGCTACACCTTC
d_call: -; v_call: TRBV9; j_call: TRBJ1-2; clone_size: -; cdr3_aa: CASSVIPVAVQRNGNYGYTF; cdr3_nt: TGTGCCAGCAGCGTAATCCCCGTTGCAGTCCAACGCAACGGTAACTATGGCTACACCTTC